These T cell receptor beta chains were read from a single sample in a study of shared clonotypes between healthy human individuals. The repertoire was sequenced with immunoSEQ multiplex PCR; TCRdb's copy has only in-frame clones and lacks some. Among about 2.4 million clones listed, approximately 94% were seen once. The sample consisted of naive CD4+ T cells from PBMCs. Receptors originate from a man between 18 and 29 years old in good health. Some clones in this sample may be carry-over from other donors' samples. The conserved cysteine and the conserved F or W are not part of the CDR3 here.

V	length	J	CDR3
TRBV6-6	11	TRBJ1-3	ASSYEAVGTIY
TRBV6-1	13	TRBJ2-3	ASSFKIASTDTQY
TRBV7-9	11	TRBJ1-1	ASRLIEGTEAF
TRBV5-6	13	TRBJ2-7	ASSLAEKDTYEQY
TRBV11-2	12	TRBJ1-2	ASSSGPLNYGYT
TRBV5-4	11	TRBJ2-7	ASSKLTSYEQY
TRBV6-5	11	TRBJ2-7	ASSIRDTRGQY
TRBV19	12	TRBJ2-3	ASSRGGAPDTQY
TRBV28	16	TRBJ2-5	ASSYGLLGGQERETQY
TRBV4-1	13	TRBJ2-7	ASSQMGPGRAEQY
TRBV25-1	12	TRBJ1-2	ASSEQGSNYGYT
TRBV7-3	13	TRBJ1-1	ASSRGTSANTEAF
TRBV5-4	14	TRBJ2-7	ASSLPPGQGGYEQY
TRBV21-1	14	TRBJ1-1	ASKKRVSVKNTEAF
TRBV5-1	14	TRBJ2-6	ASTLGGVSGANVLT
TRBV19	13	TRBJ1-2	ASSTPPGQSYGYT
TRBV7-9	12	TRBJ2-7	ASSLGQGHHEQY
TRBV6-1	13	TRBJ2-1	ASSELSGGYNEQF
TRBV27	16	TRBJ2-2	ASTRKASGAANTGELF
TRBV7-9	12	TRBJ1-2	ASSRAGSDYGYT
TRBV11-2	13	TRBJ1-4	ASSLSTVHNEKLF
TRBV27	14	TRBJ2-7	ASRLNGGWGSYEQY
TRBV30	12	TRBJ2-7	AWSVVTGGAGQY
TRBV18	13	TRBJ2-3	ASSPTRQGWRTQY
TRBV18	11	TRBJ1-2	ASSPARLYGYT
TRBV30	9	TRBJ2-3	AWSVTDTQY
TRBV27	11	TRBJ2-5	ASSLYSQETQY
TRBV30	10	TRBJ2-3	AWGDSTDTQY
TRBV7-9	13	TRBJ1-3	ASSFGTEVINTIY
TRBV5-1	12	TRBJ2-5	ASSRDGVVETQY
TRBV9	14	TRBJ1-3	ASSLQLDGLAGTIY
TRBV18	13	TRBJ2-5	ASSPQTGLQETQY
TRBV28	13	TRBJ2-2	ATSAAGGATGELF
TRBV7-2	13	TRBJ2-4	ASSPFPGPQNIQY
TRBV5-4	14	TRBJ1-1	ASSLSGTGRGSEAF
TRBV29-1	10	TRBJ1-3	SVPGTANTIY
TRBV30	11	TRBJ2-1	AWGSGRVNEQF